This T cell receptor beta chain was documented in a study of cytomegalovirus exposure and HLA in healthy donors. Overall study: A data release that came early held some 79 million unique TCRs from HLA-typed donors.

PCR employed 60 Vbeta and 13 Jbeta primers. Using immunoSEQ multiplex PCR, the repertoire was profiled, and TCRdb retains in-frame clones only, with some absent. Found here are about 190,000 clones, 78% of them singletons; the top ten hold approximately 6%. This CDR3 region has 14 residues. V was trimmed by 5 bases and J by 5 bases, leaving 13 bases between them. The germline CDR1 and CDR2 sequences are KGHSH and LQKENI. This clonotype was sampled from a woman younger than 45 in good health and CMV-seropositive. The gene calls are TRBV18 and TRBJ1-5, with a possible D match to TRBD1 (5 bases). The source material was PBMCs. Written as DNA, the CDR3 is TGTGCCAGCTCATTTTATCCGGGGGATCAGCCCCAGCATTTT. Translation gives CASSFYPGDQPQHF. Complete variable domain (other parts from reference TRBV18 and TRBJ1-5): NAGVMQNPRHLVRRRGQEARLRCSPMKGHSHVYWYRQLPEEGLKFMVYLQKENIIDESGMPKERFSAEFPKEGPSILRIQQVVRGDSAAYFCASSFYPGDQPQHFGDGTRLSIL.